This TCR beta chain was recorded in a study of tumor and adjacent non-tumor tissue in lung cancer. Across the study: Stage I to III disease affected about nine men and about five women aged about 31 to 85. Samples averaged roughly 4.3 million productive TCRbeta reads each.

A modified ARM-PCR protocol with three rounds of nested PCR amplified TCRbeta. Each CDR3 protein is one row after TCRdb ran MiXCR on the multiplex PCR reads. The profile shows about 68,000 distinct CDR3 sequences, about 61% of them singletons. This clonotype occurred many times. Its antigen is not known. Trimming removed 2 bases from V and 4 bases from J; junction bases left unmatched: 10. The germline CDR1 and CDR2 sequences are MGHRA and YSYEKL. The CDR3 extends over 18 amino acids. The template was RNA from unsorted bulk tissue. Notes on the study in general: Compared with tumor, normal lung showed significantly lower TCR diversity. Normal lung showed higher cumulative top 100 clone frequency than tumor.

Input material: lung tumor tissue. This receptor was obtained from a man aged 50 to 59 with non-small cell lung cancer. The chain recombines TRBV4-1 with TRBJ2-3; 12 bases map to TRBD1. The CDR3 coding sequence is TGCGCCAGCAGCCAAACGGGACAGGGGGCGTCGTCACCAGATACGCAGTATTTT. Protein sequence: CASSQTGQGASSPDTQYF.